This TCR beta chain is from a study of cytomegalovirus exposure and HLA in healthy donors. This PCR relied on a set of 60 Vbeta primers and 13 Jbeta primers. Sequencing was performed with immunoSEQ multiplex PCR; in TCRdb, only in-frame clones are kept and a portion is missing. The sample includes more than 80,000 clones, about 78% of them seen just once. Trimming at V came to 6 bases and at J to 3 bases, leaving 4 bases not matched to a gene. CDR3 length equals 15 residues. CDR1 is PRHDT, CDR2 FYEKMQ, per germline (reference sequence). The V gene is TRBV13, the J gene TRBJ2-1, with 11 bases aligning to TRBD2. The origin of this receptor is a woman aged 40 to 50 in good health and CMV-seropositive. Sequencing was done on a sample of PBMCs. The CDR3 bases are TGTGCCAGCAGTAGCGGGAGGGCCCTCTACAATGAGCAGTTCTTC. It specifies CASSSGRALYNEQFF.